Each of the 20 T cell receptor beta chains below was sequenced from the same sample in a study of vaccination effects on CD4 cells after COVID-19. Profiled with immunoSEQ multiplex PCR; TCRdb holds only in-frame clones, not every one. The table has around 79,000 clones, 78% seen once. Antigens for these TCRs are unknown. The ViraFEST assay expanded antigen-specific CD4+ T cells with viral peptide pools before sequencing. Isolation of CD4+ T cells took place after nine to ten days of culture. Nucleocapsid antibody tests were negative, and the vaccine recipients had no prior SARS-CoV-2 infection. The sequencing here drew on CD4+ T cells from PBMCs cultured with SARS-CoV-2 spike peptides, taken before COVID-19 vaccination. These receptors originate from a human donor who received a COVID-19 vaccine.

This sequence joins TRBV25-1 and TRBJ1-1; D uncertain. Germline lookup yields CDR1 MGHDK and CDR2 SYGVNS. The CDR3 contains 11 residues. V lost 10 bases and J lost 6, with 12 bases in between. This chain's CDR3 is CATRFEAEAFF. DNA for the CDR3: TGTGCCACCCGGTTTGAAGCTGAAGCTTTCTTT.

This clone was observed a handful of times. This chain uses TRBV2 with TRBJ1-5; D is uncertain. Germline V lookup: CDR1 SNHLY, CDR2 FYNNEI. The CDR3 spans 12 residues. Trimming removed 8 bases from V and 5 bases from J, with 10 bases in between. CDR3 in amino acids: CASGEADQPQHF. The DNA for the CDR3 is TGTGCCAGCGGCGAAGCAGATCAGCCCCAGCATTTT.

The chain recombines TRBV9 with TRBJ1-2; D gene ambiguous. The length of the CDR3 is 13 residues. Trimming removed 0 bases from V and 8 bases from J, with 11 bases in between. From germline, CDR1 is SGDLS and CDR2 YYNGEE. For the CDR3, the DNA is TGTGCCAGCAGCGTAGTTGGGAATCACGGCTACACCTTC. Amino acids: CASSVVGNHGYTF.

The V and J genes are TRBV3-1 (or the pseudogene TRBV3-2) and TRBJ1-3, with D unresolved. This CDR3 is 14 amino acids long. CDR1 is LGHDT and CDR2 is YNNKEL in the germline V gene (reference sequence). V lost 4 bases to trimming and J lost 4 bases, with 11 bases between them. The CDR3 nucleotides read TGTGCCAGCAGCCCTTCATATCGCGGAAACACCATATATTTT. Translated, it gives CASSPSYRGNTIYF.

The chain recombines TRBV2 with TRBJ2-2, with 7 bases that match TRBD1. CDR1 and CDR2 from the germline V gene are SNHLY and FYNNEI. V was clipped by 2 bases and J by 1 base; unmatched bases: 1. This CDR3 is 15 amino acids long. CDR3 sequence reads: CASSERQGNTGELFF. CDR3 nucleotide sequence: TGTGCCAGCAGTGAAAGACAGGGGAACACCGGGGAGCTGTTTTTT.

This rearrangement joins TRBV7-2 to TRBJ2-1; D may be TRBD2 (5 bases). Germline V CDR1 and CDR2: SGHTA, FQGNSA. CDR3 length: 13 amino acids. V was shortened by 3 bases and J by 10 bases, with 13 bases between the two germline ends. The CDR3 coding sequence is TGTGCCAGCAGCTTGGAGGTCGAGTACGAGCAGTTCTTC. Protein: CASSLEVEYEQFF.

The chain uses TRBV25-1 and TRBJ2-5; weak D call: TRBD1 (6 bases). Germline CDR1 reads MGHDK; CDR2 reads SYGVNS. Trimming removed 7 bases at V and 1 base at J, with 13 bases between. The length of the CDR3 is 14 residues. CDR3 nucleotide sequence: TGTGCCAGCACTGATACAGGGCGCCAAGAGACCCAGTACTTC. Amino acids: CASTDTGRQETQYF.

The chain combines TRBV6-6 with TRBJ2-1; no clear D. CDR1 and CDR2 (germline): MNHNY, SVGAGI (reference sequence). The CDR3 contains 15 residues. V was cut by 2 bases and J by 2 bases, with 10 bases left in between. In nucleotides, the CDR3 is TGTGCCAGCAGTTACGGGCGGACGACCTACAATGAGCAGTTCTTC. This gives the protein CASSYGRTTYNEQFF.

The V gene is TRBV11-3, the J gene TRBJ2-1; 14 bases are shared with TRBD2. CDR1 and CDR2 (germline): SGHNT, YENEEA. The CDR3 has 15 residues. After removal of 8 bases from V and 12 bases from J, the junction contained 12 bases not matched to a gene. The CDR3 DNA is TGTGCCAGCTCAAAGGGGACTAGCGGGGGAGGTTGGCAGTTCTTC. This translates into CASSKGTSGGGWQFF.

J is TRBJ2-5 and V is TRBV5-1, with 11 bases identical to TRBD2. J lost 5 bases, V lost 0 bases, and 9 bases had no gene match. Looked up from germline, CDR1 is SGHRS and CDR2 is YFSETQ. There are 17 residues in the CDR3. This CDR3 reads CASSLVGLAGSWETQYF. The CDR3 nucleotides are TGCGCCAGCAGCTTGGTTGGACTAGCGGGTTCGTGGGAGACCCAGTACTTC.

This rearrangement joins TRBV3-1 (or the pseudogene TRBV3-2) to TRBJ2-5; a possible D gene is TRBD2 (7 bases). This CDR3 has 13 residues. Germline CDR1 and CDR2: LGHDT and YNNKEL (reference sequence). The ends were cut back, 4 bases at V and 5 bases at J, with 11 bases in the middle. CDR3 sequence: CASSRRGAETQYF. In DNA form, the CDR3 reads TGTGCCAGCAGCCGTCGGGGGGCGGAGACCCAGTACTTC.

J is TRBJ1-2 and V is TRBV19; D unresolved. Trimming stripped 4 bases from V and 8 bases from J, with 17 bases between. The CDR3 is made up of 14 amino acids. Germline CDR1 LNHDA, CDR2 SQIVND (reference sequence). The DNA of the CDR3 is TGTGCCAGTAGTACCGACGTCGGCACCGGGGGCTACACCTTC. As protein: CASSTDVGTGGYTF.

In this sample, this clone turned up a few times. The gene calls are TRBV5-1 and TRBJ1-1; D gene uncertain. The V gene lost 3 bases and the J gene lost 1 base, with 7 bases spanning the gap. This CDR3 is built from 13 residues. CDR1 and CDR2 from the germline V gene are SGHRS and YFSETQ. DNA of the CDR3: TGCGCCAGCAGCTCCCACGCGAACACTGAAGCTTTCTTT. Translating it yields CASSSHANTEAFF. Combining the CDR3 with reference TRBV5-1 and TRBJ1-1 gives the whole variable domain KAGVTQTPRYLIKTRGQQVTLSCSPISGHRSVSWYQQTPGQGLQFLFEYFSETQRNKGNFPGRFSGRQFSNSRSEMNVSTLELGDSALYLCASSSHANTEAFFGQGTRLTVV.

The chain combines TRBV2 with TRBJ2-6; D might be TRBD1 (6 bases). V dropped 6 bases and J dropped 4 bases, with 13 bases sitting between them. The CDR3 sequence is 15 residues long. Per germline, CDR1 SNHLY and CDR2 FYNNEI. Here the CDR3 DNA reads TGTGCCAGCAGACAGGGTTCGGGCGGGGCCAACGTCCTGACTTTC. Translation: CASRQGSGGANVLTF.

The rearrangement uses TRBV15 and TRBJ2-2; TRBD1 matches at 7 bases. Trimming removed 5 bases from V and 5 bases from J; junction bases left unmatched: 11. This CDR3 is 16 amino acids long. Per the germline V gene, CDR1 is LNHNV and CDR2 is YYDKDF (reference sequence). The CDR3 sequence: CATSPEVWGQTGELFF. CDR3 coding DNA: TGTGCCACCAGCCCAGAGGTGTGGGGACAGACCGGGGAGCTGTTTTTT.

J is TRBJ1-4 and V is TRBV5-1; D is ambiguous. This CDR3 region has 15 residues. V lost 4 bases and J 3 bases, leaving 13 bases between the germline ends. Germline assignment: CDR1 SGHRS and CDR2 YFSETQ. This CDR3 reads CASSASPGPNEKLFF. The CDR3 bases are TGCGCCAGCAGCGCCTCTCCAGGACCTAATGAAAAACTGTTTTTT.

This chain links TRBV6-6 with TRBJ1-1, with no clear D. Per the germline V gene, CDR1 is MNHNY and CDR2 is SVGAGI (reference sequence). The CDR3 runs to 13 residues. Between the trimmed V and J ends, which lost 3 bases and 5 bases, there was a span of 10 bases. CDR3 nucleotide sequence: TGTGCCAGCAGTTATACCCGTGGTACTGAAGCTTTCTTT. Translation: CASSYTRGTEAFF.

The chain combines TRBV6-6 with TRBJ2-7; 9 positions match TRBD1. Germline V gene lookup returns CDR1 MNHNY and CDR2 SVGAGI (reference sequence). The trim removed 2 bases at V and 5 bases at J, leaving 4 bases unmatched. The CDR3 is 14 residues long. The CDR3 spells CASSYTQGADEQYV. The CDR3 DNA reads TGTGCCAGCAGTTACACACAGGGGGCAGACGAGCAGTACGTC.

The chain couples TRBV5-6 to TRBJ2-7, with D possibly matching TRBD1 (5 bases). Trimming stripped 4 bases from V and 8 bases from J, with 13 bases between. Germline V lookup: CDR1 SGHDT, CDR2 YYEEEE. The CDR3 loop spans 12 amino acids. Here the CDR3 reads CASSTGVRKQYV. Written as DNA, the CDR3 is TGTGCCAGCAGCACAGGAGTAAGGAAGCAGTACGTC.

The genes are TRBV24-1 and TRBJ1-5, with D uncertain. The CDR3 runs 15 residues. Trimming took off 10 bases at V and 3 bases at J, with 18 bases between the two ends. Germline values: CDR1 KGHDR, CDR2 SFDVKD. The CDR3 DNA sequence: TGTGCCACTGCCGCGGCATTAGGGAACAATCAGCCCCAGCATTTT. This translates into CATAAALGNNQPQHF.